This T cell receptor beta chain was recovered during a study of vaccination effects on CD4 cells after COVID-19. Study-wide findings and caveats: The study had few convalescent patients and no early post-infection timepoints. Marked clonal contraction of infection- and vaccine-induced clones was seen late after vaccination. Common cold coronaviruses were cross-recognized by only 1 of 255 vaccine-induced clones in healthy vaccinees.

The CDR3 covers 14 residues. Germline lookup yields CDR1 KGHDR and CDR2 SFDVKD. Trimming shortened V by 1 base and J by 3 bases, and 7 bases separated the two germline ends. Expansion of antigen-specific CD4+ T cells with viral peptide pools was carried out by the ViraFEST assay before sequencing. CD4+ T cell isolation took place after nine to eleven days of culture. Having tested negative for nucleocapsid antibodies, the vaccine recipients showed no prior SARS-CoV-2 infection. The sample holds one count of this clone. Its antigen is not identified. The identical CDR3 is also encoded by other nucleotide sequences in the sample. Sequencing was performed with immunoSEQ multiplex PCR; in TCRdb, only in-frame clones are kept and a portion is missing. The table includes tens of thousands of clones, 65% to 75% detected once.

Source: CD4+ T cells from PBMCs cultured with HCoV-NL63 spike peptides, taken before COVID-19 vaccination. This receptor was identified in a human donor who received a COVID-19 vaccine. This sequence joins TRBV24-1 and TRBJ2-3; possibly TRBD2 for D (6 bases). The CDR3 here is CATSDLRGTDTQYF. Written as DNA, the CDR3 is TGTGCCACCAGTGATTTACGGGGGACAGATACGCAGTATTTT.